What follows are 5 T cell receptor beta chains derived from one specimen sequenced in a study of metastatic and nonmetastatic thyroid tumors. Patients were all untreated before their thyroid surgery. TCRdb reprocessed the PCR reads via MiXCR. The sample yields under 35,000 clones, 15% to 20% seen once. Sequenced input: blood. These TCRs come from a female donor with papillary thyroid cancer or a benign thyroid nodule (not recorded which). Some clones in this sample may be carry-over from other donors' samples.

This clone has ten or more counts. The J gene is TRBJ1-1, the V gene TRBV30; a weak D match, TRBD1 (6 bases). Germline CDR1 and CDR2: GTSNPN and SVGIG (reference sequence). CDR3 length equals 15 residues. Trimming shortened V by 4 bases and J by 8 bases, and 23 bases separated the two germline ends. CDR3 in amino acids: CAWKLLAGGGLEAFF. The CDR3 coding sequence is TGTGCCTGGAAGCTCCTGGCAGGAGGGGGGCTCGAAGCTTTCTTT.

This clone occurred many times. J is TRBJ1-1 and V is TRBV20-1, with D perhaps matching TRBD1 (5 bases). V lost 6 bases and J 7 bases, leaving 12 bases between the germline ends. This CDR3 contains 11 residues. The germline gives CDR1 DFQATT, CDR2 SNEGSKA (reference sequence). The CDR3 loop is CSATVRGEAFF. DNA for the CDR3: TGCAGTGCAACCGTAAGGGGTGAAGCTTTCTTT.

As to this clone: A much larger clone differs by one base, so this may be a read error. The rearrangement uses TRBV9 and TRBJ2-5; D might be TRBD2 (5 bases). CDR1 and CDR2 from the germline V gene are SGDLS and YYNGEE. This CDR3 spans 14 amino acids. The germline V and J ends were trimmed by 3 bases and 4 bases, with 13 bases remaining between them. CDR3 sequence reads: CASSAHTAVETQYF. CDR3 DNA: TGTGCCAGCAGCGCACATACAGCGGTAGAGACCCAGTACTTC.

The chain links TRBV6-5 to TRBJ2-7; tentatively, D is TRBD2 (6 bases). V was pared by 0 bases and J by 2 bases, with 14 bases between. The germline V gene has CDR1 MNHEY and CDR2 SVGAGI. This CDR3 spans 16 amino acids. The CDR3 region is CASSYSKRRGPYEQYF. Written as DNA, the CDR3 is TGTGCCAGCAGTTACTCGAAAAGGCGGGGTCCCTACGAGCAGTACTTC.

There are a few counts of this clone. One junction end does not reproduce the germline sequence, and a read error may be involved. Written as DNA, the CDR3 is TGTGCCAGCATCCAAGATCTTGGGGGGCAAGAGACCCAGTACTTC. Residues: CASIQDLGGQETQYF. This chain uses TRBV14 with TRBJ2-5, with D possibly matching TRBD2 (6 bases). CDR3 length: 15 residues. Germline V CDR1 and CDR2: SGHDN, FVKESK.